The present TCR beta chain was sequenced within a study of Ad26.COV2.S vaccination and SARS-CoV-2 variants (dated by TCRdb to the early 2020s). A note on the overall study: Vaccine-arm donors came from COV1001, a multicentre, randomized, double-blind, placebo-controlled phase I-IIa trial of Ad26.COV2.S in healthy adults. Ad26.COV2.S was given intramuscularly at 5x10^10 or 1x10^11 viral particles, as a single shot or as two shots 56 days apart. TCRbeta repertoire sequencing was used to assess the specificity and breadth of SARS-CoV-2-reactive T cell receptors after Ad26.COV2.S vaccination. The TCR-sequenced set comprised approximately 30 samples: around 20 Ad26.COV2.S vaccine recipients, 5 placebo recipients and 8 SARS-CoV-2 convalescent individuals. Trial participants were randomized into five groups of five: low-dose or high-dose Ad26.COV2.S given once or twice, or placebo on both occasions. Blinding of investigators to trial group allocation was maintained during experiments and outcome assessment. The study at large found these results: Spike-specific TCR breadth was higher in Ad26.COV2.S recipients than in placebo recipients (P = 0.0014). The study was not powered for comparison of responses between vaccine doses or regimens. After vaccination, spike-specific CD8+ and CD4+ T cell responses were reported to show substantial breadth. Vaccine and placebo recipients had comparable non-spike TCR breadth, which fits with the vaccine containing only spike. It was noted by the authors that total T cell responses may have been underestimated by the TCR breadth and depth analyses.

Concerning this clone itself: Its antigen is not yet known. No base quality values were provided; no much bigger clone lies one nucleotide off.

This specimen's treatment or condition label, per the study, means: roughly 19 received Ad26.COV2.S at low or high dose, single or two shots; roughly five received placebo; per-sample allocation not given. For vaccine and placebo recipients, repertoires were sequenced using samples collected on day 63 after the first injection. Between 29 July and 7 August 2020, Cohort 1b enrolled about two dozen adults aged 18-55 years at one site in Boston, USA. As a vaccine, Ad26.COV2.S was a replication-incompetent adenovirus type 26 vector that expressed a prefusion-stabilized SARS-CoV-2 spike protein derived from the original Wuhan strain. V and J are trimmed by 3 bases and 7 bases, and the gene matches miss 3 bases of the junction. As encoded in the germline V gene, CDR1 is KGHSH while CDR2 is LQKENI. The CDR3 measures 13 amino acids from cysteine to phenylalanine. Only the CDR3 portion is preserved as DNA: 39 bases, with reading frame beginning at the first base.

TCRbeta CDR3 regions were sequenced with the immunoSEQ Assay. After extraction, genomic DNA underwent amplification by bias-controlled multiplex PCR, followed by high-throughput sequencing. Concerning the study's data processing: Collapsing and filtering of sequences were performed to quantify the absolute abundance of each unique TCRbeta CDR3 region. T cell fraction was estimated by normalizing TCRbeta template counts to usable DNA, which was measured by amplifying reference genes present in all nucleated cells. Repertoire TCRs were annotated as SARS-CoV-2-specific by exact matching of V gene, CDR3 amino acid sequence and J gene to a known reactive TCR set. MIRA supplied the reference SARS-CoV-2 TCR set, which was filtered for enrichment in COVID-19-positive ImmuneCODE repertoires so that public or cross-reactive TCRs were removed. Using the MIRA antigens, annotated TCRs were further analysed by specific ORF or by position within an ORF. Depth was the summed frequency of annotated unique rearrangements, while breadth was defined as annotated unique rearrangements over total unique productive rearrangements. Two-sided Wilcoxon rank-sum tests were applied when comparing TCR breadth between groups. TCRdb mirrors the immuneACCESS table, restricted to in-frame sequences. Some clones are absent from its copies; in checked studies, under half trace to an unresolved V gene, and the reason for the others is unknown. The DNA gave D and trimming, while V, J and clone size come from that table. This sample has roughly 400,000 clones in its table, and around 93% of those were observed once. The ten largest clones represent about 1.7% of the sample.

The receptor chain draws on TRBV18 and TRBJ2-1, and TRBD1 aligns with 7 junction nucleotides. The sample here was peripheral blood, taken in a trial of Ad26.COV2.S vaccine versus placebo. This receptor was taken from a person between 18 and 59 years old who received the Ad26.COV2.S COVID-19 vaccine or a placebo. The sequenced DNA is TGTGCCAGCTCACCCCTACAGGGGAATGAGCAGTTCTTC. Its amino acids are CASSPLQGNEQFF.